The sequence of this T cell receptor (beta chain) was determined in a study of CD8 T cells in ankylosing spondylitis. A quantitative 5'-RACE method, one with molecular barcodes, was used to make TCR beta libraries. TCRdb called the 5' RACE reads again in MiXCR, with one record for every CDR3 protein. The table lists some 840,000 distinct CDR3 sequences, approximately 12% of them singletons. Looked up from germline, CDR1 is MNHEY and CDR2 is SVGEGT. The CDR3 spans 18 residues. V lost 2 bases and J lost 5, with 22 bases in between. This clonotype has only a few counts. The target antigen is unknown. Study results and limitations: The study looked at matched synovial fluid samples from ankylosing spondylitis patients. Disease-linked clones were reported to be significantly enriched there. Past studies reported some motif variants in reactive arthritis synovial fluid and blood. Typical of ankylosing spondylitis blood, it appeared, was a TCR beta motif of eight highly homologous variants. As for the disease-linked clones, they showed a CD8+ phenotype and occurred at relatively low frequencies in peripheral blood.

Sequenced: blood, either unsorted or a sorted T cell fraction (not recorded which). The rearrangement links TRBV6-2 or TRBV6-3 to TRBJ1-5, with a possible D match to TRBD1 (5 bases). This receptor was identified in a male donor with ankylosing spondylitis. CDR3 sequence reads: CASSYAGGSGPPHQPQHF. CDR3 nucleotide sequence: TGTGCCAGCAGTTACGCCGGTGGCTCAGGGCCCCCCCATCAGCCCCAGCATTTT.